One sample yielded the 19 T cell receptor beta chains listed below, sequenced in a study of PD-1 blockade in classical Hodgkin lymphoma. This table comes from immunoSEQ multiplex PCR, and its TCRdb copy is limited to in-frame clones, with some not included. The sample comprises tens of thousands of clones, 85% to 95% of which are singletons, and roughly 2.7% rests with the top ten. Time point in this sample: newly diagnosed, previously untreated cHL patient sample. The sequenced sample consisted of peripheral blood mononuclear cells (PBMCs). The receptors were gathered from a human donor with classical Hodgkin lymphoma.

The chain carries TRBV4-1 and TRBJ2-6; 7 positions match TRBD2. This CDR3 contains 16 residues. The V gene's germline CDR1 is MGHRA and CDR2 YSYEKL. The ends lost 1 base at V and 2 bases at J; junction bases unmatched: 2. CDR3 DNA: TGCGCCAGCAGCCAAGGGGCGGGGGCTGGGGCCAACGTCCTGACTTTC. The encoded protein is CASSQGAGAGANVLTF.

The chain joins TRBV11-2 to TRBJ1-2; TRBD1 matches at 8 bases. V lost 5 bases, J lost 8 bases, and 13 bases stayed unmatched. The V gene's germline CDR1 is SGHAT and CDR2 FQNNGV. The CDR3 has 15 residues. The CDR3: CASSPIIWTGSGYTF. The DNA of the CDR3 is TGTGCCAGCAGCCCCATTATTTGGACAGGGAGCGGCTACACCTTC.

This clone was seen only a few times. The chain recombines TRBV11-1 with TRBJ2-3; D is unresolved. CDR1 SGHAT and CDR2 FQDESV come from the germline V gene (reference sequence). This CDR3 has 12 amino acids. Between the trimmed V and J ends, which lost 11 bases and 3 bases, there was a span of 12 bases. CDR3: CAVSRGTDTQYF. The CDR3 nucleotides read TGTGCCGTATCTAGAGGTACAGATACGCAGTATTTT.

The V call is TRBV28, the J call TRBJ1-1; maybe TRBD1 (6 bases). The V gene lost 4 bases and the J gene lost 2 bases, with 11 bases spanning the gap. The germline CDR1 and CDR2 sequences are MDHEN and SYDVKM. The CDR3 has 14 amino acids. The CDR3 reads CASSSWTVNTEAFF. For the CDR3, the DNA is TGTGCCAGCAGTTCGTGGACAGTTAACACTGAAGCTTTCTTT.

J is TRBJ1-2 and V is TRBV28; D might be TRBD1 (5 bases). CDR3 length equals 15 residues. With 7 bases removed from V and 7 bases from J, the gap between germline ends came to 22 bases. The germline CDR1 and CDR2 sequences are MDHEN and SYDVKM. The CDR3 DNA is TGTGCCAGCATCGAATCCCTAGGAGGGACGAGTGGCTACACCTTC. Its protein product is CASIESLGGTSGYTF.

This sequence joins TRBV19 and TRBJ2-2; 9 nucleotides match TRBD2. Germline values: CDR1 LNHDA, CDR2 SQIVND (reference sequence). The CDR3 spans 17 residues. Trimming at V came to 4 bases and at J to 1 base, leaving 7 bases not matched to a gene. As DNA, the CDR3 is TGTGCCAGTAGTAGGGCCTCACTAGCGGGGAACACCGGGGAGCTGTTTTTT. This encodes CASSRASLAGNTGELFF.

The chain is built from TRBV11-2 and TRBJ2-7, with a possible D match to TRBD2 (7 bases). V lost 3 bases to trimming and J lost 5 bases, with 17 bases between them. CDR3 size: 15 residues. The germline CDR1 and CDR2 sequences are SGHAT and FQNNGV. The CDR3 DNA reads as TGTGCCAGCAGCTTTTGGGGGGGCCAAAGGAACGAGCAGTACTTC. Encoded protein: CASSFWGGQRNEQYF. Full variable domain (remainder filled in from reference TRBV11-2 and TRBJ2-7): EAGVAQSPRYKIIEKRQSVAFWCNPISGHATLYWYQQILGQGPKLLIQFQNNGVVDDSQLPKDRFSAERLKGVDSTLKIQPAKLEDSAVYLCASSFWGGQRNEQYFGPGTRLTVT.

This chain joins TRBV27 and TRBJ1-5; D gene uncertain. The CDR3 extends over 14 amino acids. Germline-derived CDR1 and CDR2 are MNHEY and SMNVEV (reference sequence). Trimming cost V 3 bases and J 5 bases, with 11 bases left between them. The DNA of the CDR3 is TGTGCCAGCAGTTTGGGTCCGACTGATCAGCCCCAGCATTTT. As protein: CASSLGPTDQPQHF.

This sequence joins TRBV5-1 and TRBJ2-7; 12 positions agree with TRBD2. This CDR3 is built from 21 residues. Germline V gene sequence: CDR1 SGHRS, CDR2 YFSETQ. The ends lost 4 bases at V and 4 bases at J; junction bases unmatched: 24. The CDR3 sequence is CASSMTGEETSGRLPPYEQYF. The CDR3 DNA reads as TGCGCCAGCAGCATGACAGGGGAGGAAACTAGCGGGAGGTTACCCCCTTACGAGCAGTACTTC.

V gene TRBV19 combines with J gene TRBJ2-1; D gene ambiguous. The CDR3 runs 11 residues. Trimming stripped 6 bases from V and 4 bases from J, with 4 bases between. Germline CDR1 and CDR2: LNHDA and SQIVND (reference sequence). The CDR3 sequence: CASRQYNEQFF. The CDR3, as DNA: TGTGCCAGTAGGCAATACAATGAGCAGTTCTTC.

This clone was seen only once. The rearrangement joins TRBV27 to TRBJ2-1; the match to TRBD2 covers 7 bases. Trimming at V came to 0 bases and at J to 0 bases, leaving 2 bases not matched to a gene. Germline values: CDR1 MNHEY, CDR2 SMNVEV (reference sequence). The CDR3 loop spans 16 amino acids. Here the CDR3 reads CASSLSAGSSYNEQFF. As DNA, the CDR3 is TGTGCCAGCAGTTTATCAGCGGGGAGCTCCTACAATGAGCAGTTCTTC.

This clone is medium-sized within its sample. The CDR3 region is CAWSFNTEAFF. CDR3 DNA sequence: TGTGCCTGGAGTTTCAACACTGAAGCTTTCTTT. The gene calls are TRBV30 and TRBJ1-1; D is ambiguous. Trimming removed 2 bases from V and 2 bases from J, with 3 bases in between. CDR3 length equals 11 residues. Germline-derived CDR1 and CDR2 are GTSNPN and SVGIG (reference sequence).

V is TRBV6-5 and J is TRBJ1-2, with TRBD1 matching over 7 bases. From germline, CDR1 is MNHEY and CDR2 SVGAGI. The CDR3 loop spans 13 amino acids. V lost 6 bases, J lost 2 bases, and 3 bases stayed unmatched. The CDR3: CASSPQGNYGYTF. CDR3 coding DNA: TGTGCCAGCAGCCCACAGGGGAACTATGGCTACACCTTC.

The chain joins TRBV5-1 to TRBJ1-1; 7 positions agree with TRBD1. The CDR3 contains 15 residues. After removal of 4 bases from V and 5 bases from J, the junction contained 11 bases not matched to a gene. CDR1 SGHRS and CDR2 YFSETQ come from the germline V gene. CDR3 coding DNA: TGCGCCAGCAGCCCTCGGGACCCAGGGGGGACTGAAGCTTTCTTT. The encoded protein is CASSPRDPGGTEAFF.

The chain couples TRBV18 to TRBJ2-3; possible D gene TRBD1, 5 bases. This CDR3 has 13 amino acids. Trimming removed 4 bases at V and 3 bases at J, with 8 bases between. The germline V gene has CDR1 KGHSH and CDR2 LQKENI. CDR3 residues: CASSLPGTDTQYF. DNA of the CDR3: TGTGCCAGCTCACTACCAGGGACAGATACGCAGTATTTT.

The rearrangement links TRBV5-1 to TRBJ2-5; D is ambiguous. Germline V lookup: CDR1 SGHRS, CDR2 YFSETQ. V was shortened by 4 bases and J by 0 bases, with 4 bases between the two germline ends. The CDR3 totals 12 residues. The CDR3 DNA reads as TGCGCCAGCAGCCCGGACCAAGAGACCCAGTACTTC. This codes for CASSPDQETQYF.

The chain recombines TRBV18 with TRBJ2-7; D gene ambiguous. V gave up 4 bases and J gave up 1 base, with 14 bases separating them. Germline loops: CDR1 KGHSH, CDR2 LQKENI. The CDR3 has 15 amino acids. The CDR3 bases are TGTGCCAGCTCACTTTTCCCCGGGTCTTCCTACGAGCAGTACTTC. Protein product: CASSLFPGSSYEQYF.

A single count supports this clone. V is TRBV27 and J is TRBJ2-7; D is unresolved. CDR3 length: 13 amino acids. The germline gives CDR1 MNHEY, CDR2 SMNVEV (reference sequence). Trimming cost V 6 bases and J 2 bases, with 11 bases left between them. The CDR3: CASSLTETYEQYF. For the CDR3, the DNA is TGTGCCAGCAGCTTGACTGAGACCTACGAGCAGTACTTC.

The chain couples TRBV19 to TRBJ1-2; D might be TRBD1 (5 bases). Trimming removed 7 bases from V and 7 bases from J, with 13 bases in between. Germline loops: CDR1 LNHDA, CDR2 SQIVND (reference sequence). This CDR3 spans 12 amino acids. CDR3 residues: CASKGPLAGYTF. The CDR3 DNA reads as TGTGCCAGTAAGGGACCCTTAGCTGGCTACACCTTC.